This T cell receptor (beta chain) came from a study of T cells in localized non-small cell lung cancer. Note on this clone: Its cognate antigen is unknown.

General observations from the study: Of the tissues analyzed, uninvolved adjacent lung showed maximal T cell clonality, greater than tumor.

The germline CDR1 and CDR2 sequences are SGHRS and YFSETQ. CDR3 size: 14 residues. Trimming left V 4 bases short and J 1 base short, with 8 bases between. Clones were sequenced by immunoSEQ multiplex PCR, and TCRdb holds only the in-frame ones, with some missing. The sample contains tens of thousands of clones, around 87% of which appear only once. The TCR originated in a female donor with stage II lung adenocarcinoma. This rearrangement joins TRBV5-1 to TRBJ2-2; D not resolved. The sequencing here drew on PBMCs, taken before any cancer treatment. CDR3 sequence reads: CASSRQLNTGELFF. Written as DNA, the CDR3 is TGCGCCAGCAGCCGCCAACTGAACACCGGGGAGCTGTTTTTT.